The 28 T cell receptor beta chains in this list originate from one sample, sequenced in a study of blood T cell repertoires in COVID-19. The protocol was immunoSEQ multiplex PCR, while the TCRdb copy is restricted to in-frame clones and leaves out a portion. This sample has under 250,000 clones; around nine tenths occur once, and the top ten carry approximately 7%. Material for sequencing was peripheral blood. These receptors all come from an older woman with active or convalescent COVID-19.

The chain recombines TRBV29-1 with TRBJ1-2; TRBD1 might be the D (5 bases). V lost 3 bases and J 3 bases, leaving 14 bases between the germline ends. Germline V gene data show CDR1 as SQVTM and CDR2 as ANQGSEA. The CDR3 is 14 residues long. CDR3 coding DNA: TGCAGCGTTGACTATGGGGCCAGGGACTATGGCTACACCTTC. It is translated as CSVDYGARDYGYTF.

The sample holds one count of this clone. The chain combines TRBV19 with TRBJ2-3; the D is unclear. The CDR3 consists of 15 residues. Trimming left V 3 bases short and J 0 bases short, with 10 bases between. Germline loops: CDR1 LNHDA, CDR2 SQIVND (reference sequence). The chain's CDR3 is CASSIAESSTDTQYF. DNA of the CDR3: TGTGCCAGTAGTATTGCGGAGTCTAGCACAGATACGCAGTATTTT.

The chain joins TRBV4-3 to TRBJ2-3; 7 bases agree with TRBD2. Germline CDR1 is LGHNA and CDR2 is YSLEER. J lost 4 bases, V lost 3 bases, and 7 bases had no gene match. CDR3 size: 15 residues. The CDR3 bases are TGCGCCAGCAGCCAGCGGGGAGGGGTTCCAGATACGCAGTATTTT. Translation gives CASSQRGGVPDTQYF.

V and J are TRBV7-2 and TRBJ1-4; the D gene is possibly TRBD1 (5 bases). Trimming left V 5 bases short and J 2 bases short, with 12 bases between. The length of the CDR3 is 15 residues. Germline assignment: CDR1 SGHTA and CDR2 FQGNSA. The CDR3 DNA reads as TGTGCCAGCAGCCCCCGTCAGGGTACTAATGAAAAACTGTTTTTT. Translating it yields CASSPRQGTNEKLFF.

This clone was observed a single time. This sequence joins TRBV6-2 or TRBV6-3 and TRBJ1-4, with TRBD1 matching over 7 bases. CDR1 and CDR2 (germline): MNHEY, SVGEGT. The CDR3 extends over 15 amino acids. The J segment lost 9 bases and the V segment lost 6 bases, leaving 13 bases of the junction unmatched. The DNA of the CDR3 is TGTGCCAGCAGCGGACCCGGGACAGCCTCGAAAAAACTGTTTTTT. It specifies CASSGPGTASKKLFF.

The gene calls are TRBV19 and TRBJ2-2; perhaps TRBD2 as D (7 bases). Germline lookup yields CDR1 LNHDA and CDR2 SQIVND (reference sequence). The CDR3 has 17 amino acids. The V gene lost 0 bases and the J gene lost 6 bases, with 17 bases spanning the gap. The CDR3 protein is CASSIERGPFFPGELFF. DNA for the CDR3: TGTGCCAGTAGTATAGAGCGGGGGCCCTTTTTCCCCGGGGAGCTGTTTTTT.

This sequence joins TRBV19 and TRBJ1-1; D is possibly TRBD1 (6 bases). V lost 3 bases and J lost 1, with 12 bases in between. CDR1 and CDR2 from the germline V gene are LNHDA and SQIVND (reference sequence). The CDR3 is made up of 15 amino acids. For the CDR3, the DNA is TGTGCCAGTAGTATCTACAGGGCAGGGAACACTGAAGCTTTCTTT. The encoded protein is CASSIYRAGNTEAFF.

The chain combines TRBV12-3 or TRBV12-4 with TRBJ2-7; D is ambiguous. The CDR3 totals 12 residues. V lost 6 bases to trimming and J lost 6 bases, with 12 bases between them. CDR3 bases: TGTGCCAGCAGCCTTACGCAGATCGAGCAGTACTTC. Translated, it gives CASSLTQIEQYF.

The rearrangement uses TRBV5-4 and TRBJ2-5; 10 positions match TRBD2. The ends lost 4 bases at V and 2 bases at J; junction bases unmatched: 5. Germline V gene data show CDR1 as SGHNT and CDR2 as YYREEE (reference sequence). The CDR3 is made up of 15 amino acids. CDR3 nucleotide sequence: TGTGCCAGCAGCCAACAGCGGGGGGGTCAAGAGACCCAGTACTTC. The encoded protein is CASSQQRGGQETQYF.

CDR3 region: CASSHEYTERSTEAFF. In DNA form, the CDR3 reads TGCGCCAGCAGCCACGAATACACCGAACGAAGCACTGAAGCTTTCTTT. The V call is TRBV4-3, the J call TRBJ1-1; D gene unclear. In germline, CDR1 is LGHNA, CDR2 YSLEER. The CDR3 spans 16 residues. The V and J ends lost 3 bases and 4 bases respectively, with 18 bases between them.

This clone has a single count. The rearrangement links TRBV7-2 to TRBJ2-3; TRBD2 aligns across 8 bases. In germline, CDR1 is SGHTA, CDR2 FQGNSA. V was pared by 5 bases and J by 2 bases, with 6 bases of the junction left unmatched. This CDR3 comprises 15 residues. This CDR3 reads CASSTRGGLTDTQYF. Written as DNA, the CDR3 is TGTGCCAGCAGCACCCGGGGGGGCCTCACAGATACGCAGTATTTT.

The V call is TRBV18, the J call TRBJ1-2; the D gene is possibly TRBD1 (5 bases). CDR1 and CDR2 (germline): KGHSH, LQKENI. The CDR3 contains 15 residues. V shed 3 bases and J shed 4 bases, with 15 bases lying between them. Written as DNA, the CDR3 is TGTGCCAGCTCACCGAATAAGGGGTCAGGCTATGGCTACACCTTC. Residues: CASSPNKGSGYGYTF.

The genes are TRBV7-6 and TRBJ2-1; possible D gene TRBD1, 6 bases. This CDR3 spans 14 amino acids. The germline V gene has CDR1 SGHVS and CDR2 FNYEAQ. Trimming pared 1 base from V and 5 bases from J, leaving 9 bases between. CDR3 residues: CASSLGTANNEQFF. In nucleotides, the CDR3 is TGTGCCAGCAGCTTAGGGACAGCCAACAATGAGCAGTTCTTC.

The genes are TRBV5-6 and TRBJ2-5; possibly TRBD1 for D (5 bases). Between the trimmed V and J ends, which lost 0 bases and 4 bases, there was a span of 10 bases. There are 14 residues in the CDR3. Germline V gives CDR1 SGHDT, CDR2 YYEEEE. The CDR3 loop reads CASSLGTMAETQYF. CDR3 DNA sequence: TGTGCCAGCAGCTTGGGGACAATGGCAGAGACCCAGTACTTC.

In nucleotides, the CDR3 is TGTGCCAGCAGCGTTGGCGGTGGCTACACCTTC. This translates into CASSVGGGYTF. The chain links TRBV11-2 to TRBJ1-2; D call uncertain. Germline CDR1 SGHAT, CDR2 FQNNGV. The V gene lost 5 bases and the J gene lost 7 bases, with 8 bases spanning the gap. The CDR3 runs 11 residues.

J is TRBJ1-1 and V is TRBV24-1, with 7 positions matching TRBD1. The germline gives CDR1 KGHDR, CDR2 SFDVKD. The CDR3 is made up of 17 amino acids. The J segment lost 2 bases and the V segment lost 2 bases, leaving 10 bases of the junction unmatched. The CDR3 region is CATSDSAGGRGNTEAFF. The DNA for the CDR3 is TGTGCCACCAGTGATTCAGCAGGGGGGCGAGGCAACACTGAAGCTTTCTTT.

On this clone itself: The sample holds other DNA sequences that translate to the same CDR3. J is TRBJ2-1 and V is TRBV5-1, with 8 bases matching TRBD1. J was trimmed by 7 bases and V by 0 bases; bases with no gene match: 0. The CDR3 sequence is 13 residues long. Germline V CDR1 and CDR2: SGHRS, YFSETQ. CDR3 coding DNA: TGCGCCAGCAGCTTGGACAGGGGGAATGAGCAGTTCTTC. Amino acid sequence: CASSLDRGNEQFF.

Here the CDR3 reads CASSYGPSYEQYF. The CDR3 DNA reads TGTGCCAGCAGTTACGGGCCATCCTACGAGCAGTACTTC. The chain uses TRBV6-7 and TRBJ2-7; D ambiguous. TRBV6-7 is recorded as an ORF, its role being uncertain. This CDR3 region has 13 residues. Trimming shortened V by 2 bases and J by 1 base, and 6 bases separated the two germline ends.

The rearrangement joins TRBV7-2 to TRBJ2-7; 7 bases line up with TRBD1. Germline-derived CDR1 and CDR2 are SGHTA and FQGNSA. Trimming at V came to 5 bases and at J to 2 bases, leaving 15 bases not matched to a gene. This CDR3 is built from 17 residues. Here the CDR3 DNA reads TGTGCCAGCAGCCCCGCACCCGACAGGGTTTTCCCCTACGAGCAGTACTTC. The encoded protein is CASSPAPDRVFPYEQYF.

Here the CDR3 reads CASSEMGSGNTIYF. The CDR3 coding sequence is TGTGCCAGCAGTGAAATGGGCAGTGGAAACACCATATATTTT. The chain joins TRBV6-1 to TRBJ1-3; D gene uncertain. V was clipped by 2 bases and J by 3 bases, with 8 bases between them. There are 14 residues in the CDR3. Germline V gene sequence: CDR1 MNHNS, CDR2 SASEGT.

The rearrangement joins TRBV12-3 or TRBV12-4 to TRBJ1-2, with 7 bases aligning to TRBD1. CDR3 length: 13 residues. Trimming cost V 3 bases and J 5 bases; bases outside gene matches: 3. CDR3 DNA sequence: TGTGCCAGCAGTTTCAGGACAGGATATGGCTACACCTTC. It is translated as CASSFRTGYGYTF.

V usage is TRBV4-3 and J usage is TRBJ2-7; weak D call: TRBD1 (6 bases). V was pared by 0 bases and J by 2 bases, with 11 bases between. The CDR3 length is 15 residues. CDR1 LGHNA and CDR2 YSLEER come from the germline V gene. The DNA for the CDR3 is TGCGCCAGCAGCCAAGACTGGGACACAGCCTACGAGCAGTACTTC. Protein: CASSQDWDTAYEQYF.

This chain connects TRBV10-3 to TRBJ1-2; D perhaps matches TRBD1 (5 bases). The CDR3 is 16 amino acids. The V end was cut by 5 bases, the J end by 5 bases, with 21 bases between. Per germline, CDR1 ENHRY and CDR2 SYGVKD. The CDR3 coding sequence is TGTGCCATCAGTCCTGGGGGGGAAAGAGCCGATTATGGCTACACCTTC. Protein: CAISPGGERADYGYTF.

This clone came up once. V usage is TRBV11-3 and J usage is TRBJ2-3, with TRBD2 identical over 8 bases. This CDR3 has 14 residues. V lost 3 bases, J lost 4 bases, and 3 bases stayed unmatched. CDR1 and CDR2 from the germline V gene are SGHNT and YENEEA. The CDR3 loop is CASSFGGGSDTQYF. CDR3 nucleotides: TGTGCCAGCAGCTTCGGCGGGGGGTCAGATACGCAGTATTTT. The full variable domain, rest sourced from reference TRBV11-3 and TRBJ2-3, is EAGVVQSPRYKIIEKKQPVAFWCNPISGHNTLYWYLQNLGQGPELLIRYENEEAVDDSQLPKDRFSAERLKGVDSTLKIQPAELGDSAVYLCASSFGGGSDTQYFGPGTRLTVL.

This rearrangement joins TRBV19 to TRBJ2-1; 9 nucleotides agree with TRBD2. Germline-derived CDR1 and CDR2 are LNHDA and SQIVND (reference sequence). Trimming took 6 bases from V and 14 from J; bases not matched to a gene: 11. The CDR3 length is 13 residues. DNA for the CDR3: TGTGCCAGTAGCTCTAGCGGGGAGGTCCGGAAGTTCTTC. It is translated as CASSSSGEVRKFF.

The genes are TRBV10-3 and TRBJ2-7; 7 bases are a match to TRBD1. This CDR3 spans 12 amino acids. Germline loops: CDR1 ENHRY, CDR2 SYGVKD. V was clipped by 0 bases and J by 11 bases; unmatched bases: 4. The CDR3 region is CAISESATGEYF. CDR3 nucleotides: TGTGCCATCAGTGAGTCGGCAACAGGGGAGTACTTC.

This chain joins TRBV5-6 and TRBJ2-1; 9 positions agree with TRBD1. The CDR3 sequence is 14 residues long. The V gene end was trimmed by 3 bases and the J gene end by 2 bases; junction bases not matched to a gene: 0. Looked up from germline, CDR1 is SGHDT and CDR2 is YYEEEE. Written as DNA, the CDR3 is TGTGCCAGCAGCTGGACAGGGGCCTACAATGAGCAGTTCTTC. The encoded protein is CASSWTGAYNEQFF.

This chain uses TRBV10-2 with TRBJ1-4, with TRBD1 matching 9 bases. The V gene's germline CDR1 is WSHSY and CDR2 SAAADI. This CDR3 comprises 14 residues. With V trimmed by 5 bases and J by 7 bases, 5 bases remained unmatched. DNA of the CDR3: TGCGCCAGCAGTCGGGACAGGGCGGGTGAAAAACTGTTTTTT. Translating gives CASSRDRAGEKLFF.